The following is a TCR beta chain sequence with its context. This record belongs to a study of T cell changes during pregnancy in multiple sclerosis. In germline, CDR1 is SGHTA, CDR2 FQGNSA. The V and J ends lost 1 base and 5 bases, in that order; junction bases with no gene match: 2. The CDR3 is made up of 15 amino acids. Repertoires were generated with immunoSEQ multiplex PCR, while TCRdb's copy carries only in-frame clones and drops some. The table shows roughly 49,000 clones, with 85% to 90% occurring only once. The chain uses TRBV7-2 and TRBJ2-5, with 12 bases fitting TRBD2. The TCR originated in a female donor in good health, enrolled as a control in a pregnancy study. Sequences were derived from peripheral blood, sampled in the first trimester of pregnancy. The CDR3 nucleotides are TGTGCCAGCAGCTTAGGACTAGCGGGAGTGGAGACCCAGTACTTC. Its translation is CASSLGLAGVETQYF.